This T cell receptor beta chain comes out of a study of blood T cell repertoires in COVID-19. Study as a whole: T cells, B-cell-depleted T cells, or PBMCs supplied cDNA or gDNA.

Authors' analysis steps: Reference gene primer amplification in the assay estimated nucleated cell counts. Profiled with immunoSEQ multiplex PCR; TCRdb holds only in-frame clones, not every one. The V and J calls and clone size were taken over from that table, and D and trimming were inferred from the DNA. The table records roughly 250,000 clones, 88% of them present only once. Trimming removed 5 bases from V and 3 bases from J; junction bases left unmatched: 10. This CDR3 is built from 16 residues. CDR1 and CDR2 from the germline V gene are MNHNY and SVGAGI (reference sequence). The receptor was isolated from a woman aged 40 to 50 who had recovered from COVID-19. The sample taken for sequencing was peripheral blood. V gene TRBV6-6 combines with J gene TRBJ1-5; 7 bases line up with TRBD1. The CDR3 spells CASSRIGTDSNQPQHF. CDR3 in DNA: TGTGCCAGCAGTCGGATCGGGACAGACTCCAATCAGCCCCAGCATTTT.